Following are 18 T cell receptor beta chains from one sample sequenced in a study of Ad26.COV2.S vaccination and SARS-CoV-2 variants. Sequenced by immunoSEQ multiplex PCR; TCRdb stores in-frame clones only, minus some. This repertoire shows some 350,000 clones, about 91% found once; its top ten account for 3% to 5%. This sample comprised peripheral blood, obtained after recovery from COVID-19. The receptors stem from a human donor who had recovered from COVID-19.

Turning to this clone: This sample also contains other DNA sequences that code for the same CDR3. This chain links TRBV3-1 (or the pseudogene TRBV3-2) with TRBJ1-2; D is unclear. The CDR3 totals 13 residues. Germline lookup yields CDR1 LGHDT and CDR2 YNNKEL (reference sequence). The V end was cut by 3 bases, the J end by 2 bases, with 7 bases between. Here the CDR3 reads CASSQGRNYGYTF. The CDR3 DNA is TGTGCCAGCAGCCAGGGGAGGAACTATGGCTACACCTTC.

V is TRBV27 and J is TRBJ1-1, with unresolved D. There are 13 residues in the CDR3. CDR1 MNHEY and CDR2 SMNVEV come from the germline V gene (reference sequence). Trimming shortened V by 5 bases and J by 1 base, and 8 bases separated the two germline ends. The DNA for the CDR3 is TGTGCCAGCAGTCCCCAAACGAACACTGAAGCTTTCTTT. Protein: CASSPQTNTEAFF.

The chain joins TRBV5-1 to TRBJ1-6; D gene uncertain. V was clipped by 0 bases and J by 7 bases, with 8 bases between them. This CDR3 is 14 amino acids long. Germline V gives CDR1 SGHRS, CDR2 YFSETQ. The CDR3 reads CASSLGQANSPLHF. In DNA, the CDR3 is TGCGCCAGCAGCTTGGGACAAGCGAATTCACCCCTCCACTTT.

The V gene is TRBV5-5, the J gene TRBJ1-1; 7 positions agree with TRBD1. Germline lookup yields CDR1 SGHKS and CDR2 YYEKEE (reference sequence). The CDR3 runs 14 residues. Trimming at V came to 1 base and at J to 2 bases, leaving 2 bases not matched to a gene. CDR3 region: CASSLRQGNTEAFF. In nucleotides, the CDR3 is TGTGCCAGCAGCTTGAGACAGGGAAACACTGAAGCTTTCTTT.

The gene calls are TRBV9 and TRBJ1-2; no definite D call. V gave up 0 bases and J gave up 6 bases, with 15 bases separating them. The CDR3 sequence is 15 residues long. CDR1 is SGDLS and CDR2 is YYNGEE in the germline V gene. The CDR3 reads CASSVEPDVPDGYTF. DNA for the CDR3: TGTGCCAGCAGCGTAGAACCTGACGTTCCCGATGGCTACACCTTC. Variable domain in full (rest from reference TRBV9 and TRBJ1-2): DSGVTQTPKHLITATGQRVTLRCSPRSGDLSVYWYQQSLDQGLQFLIQYYNGEERAKGNILERFSAQQFPDLHSELNLSSLELGDSALYFCASSVEPDVPDGYTFGSGTRLTVV.

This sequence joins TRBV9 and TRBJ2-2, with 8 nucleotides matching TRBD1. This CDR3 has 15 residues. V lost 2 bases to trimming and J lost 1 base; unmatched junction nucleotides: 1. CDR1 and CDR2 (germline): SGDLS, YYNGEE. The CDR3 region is CASSVGQGNTGELFF. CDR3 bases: TGTGCCAGCAGCGTTGGACAGGGGAACACCGGGGAGCTGTTTTTT.

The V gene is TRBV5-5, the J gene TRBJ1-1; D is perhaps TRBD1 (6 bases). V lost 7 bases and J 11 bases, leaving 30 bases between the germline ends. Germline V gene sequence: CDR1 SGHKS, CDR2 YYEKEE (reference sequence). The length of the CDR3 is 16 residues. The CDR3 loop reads CASRENPQGGDRQAFF. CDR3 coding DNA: TGTGCCAGCCGCGAGAATCCACAGGGTGGTGATCGACAGGCTTTCTTT. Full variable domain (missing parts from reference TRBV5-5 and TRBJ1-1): DAGVTQSPTHLIKTRGQQVTLRCSPISGHKSVSWYQQVLGQGPQFIFQYYEKEERGRGNFPDRFSARQFPNYSSELNVNALLLGDSALYLCASRENPQGGDRQAFFGQGTRLTVV.

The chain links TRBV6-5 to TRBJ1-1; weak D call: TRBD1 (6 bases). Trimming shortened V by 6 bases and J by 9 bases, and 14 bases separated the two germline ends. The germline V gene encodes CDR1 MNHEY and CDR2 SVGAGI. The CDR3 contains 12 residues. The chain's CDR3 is CASSEGVRKAFF. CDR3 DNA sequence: TGTGCCAGCAGCGAGGGGGTCAGGAAAGCTTTCTTT.

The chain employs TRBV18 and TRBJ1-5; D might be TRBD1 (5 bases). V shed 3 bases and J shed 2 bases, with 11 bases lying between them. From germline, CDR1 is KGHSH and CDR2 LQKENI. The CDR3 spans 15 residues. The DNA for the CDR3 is TGTGCCAGCTCACCGGATCGGGGACGCAATCAGCCCCAGCATTTT. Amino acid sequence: CASSPDRGRNQPQHF.

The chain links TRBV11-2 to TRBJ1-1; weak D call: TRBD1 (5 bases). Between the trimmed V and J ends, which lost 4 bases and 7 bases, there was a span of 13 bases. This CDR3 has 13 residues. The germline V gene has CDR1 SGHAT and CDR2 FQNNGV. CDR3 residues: CASSSTRQREAFF. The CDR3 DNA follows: TGTGCCAGCAGCTCAACCAGACAGCGTGAAGCTTTCTTT.

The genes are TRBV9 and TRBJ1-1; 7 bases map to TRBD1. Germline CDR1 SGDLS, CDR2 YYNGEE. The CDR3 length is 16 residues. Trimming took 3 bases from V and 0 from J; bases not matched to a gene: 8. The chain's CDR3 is CASSGGGRYMNTEAFF. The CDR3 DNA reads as TGTGCCAGCAGCGGAGGGGGCCGTTATATGAACACTGAAGCTTTCTTT. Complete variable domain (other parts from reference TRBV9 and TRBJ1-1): DSGVTQTPKHLITATGQRVTLRCSPRSGDLSVYWYQQSLDQGLQFLIQYYNGEERAKGNILERFSAQQFPDLHSELNLSSLELGDSALYFCASSGGGRYMNTEAFFGQGTRLTVV.

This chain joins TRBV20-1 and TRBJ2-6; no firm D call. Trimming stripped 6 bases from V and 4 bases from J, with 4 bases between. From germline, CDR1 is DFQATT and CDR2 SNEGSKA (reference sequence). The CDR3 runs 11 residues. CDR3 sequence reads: CSAGGANVLTF. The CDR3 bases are TGCAGTGCGGGCGGGGCCAACGTCCTGACTTTC.

The CDR3 DNA reads as TGCGCCAGCAGCTTGGGTTCCAGCGGGGGCTACGAGCAGTACTTC. This codes for CASSLGSSGGYEQYF. The rearrangement uses TRBV5-1 and TRBJ2-7, with 8 bases lining up with TRBD2. The germline V gene encodes CDR1 SGHRS and CDR2 YFSETQ. This CDR3 is built from 15 residues. V shed 0 bases and J 3 bases; nucleotides not matched to a gene: 5.

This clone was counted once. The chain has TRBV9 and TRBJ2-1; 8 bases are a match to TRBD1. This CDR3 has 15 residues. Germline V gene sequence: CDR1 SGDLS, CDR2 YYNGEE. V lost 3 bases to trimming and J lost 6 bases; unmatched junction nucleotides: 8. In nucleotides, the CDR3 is TGTGCCAGCAGCGAGGGACAGGCCAGCCTCAATGAGCAGTTCTTC. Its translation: CASSEGQASLNEQFF. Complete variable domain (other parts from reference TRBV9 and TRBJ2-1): DSGVTQTPKHLITATGQRVTLRCSPRSGDLSVYWYQQSLDQGLQFLIQYYNGEERAKGNILERFSAQQFPDLHSELNLSSLELGDSALYFCASSEGQASLNEQFFGPGTRLTVL.

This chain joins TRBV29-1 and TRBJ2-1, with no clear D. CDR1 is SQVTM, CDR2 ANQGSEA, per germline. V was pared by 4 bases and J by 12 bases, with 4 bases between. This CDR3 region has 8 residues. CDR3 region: CSVGGQFF. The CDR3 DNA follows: TGCAGCGTTGGAGGGCAGTTCTTC.

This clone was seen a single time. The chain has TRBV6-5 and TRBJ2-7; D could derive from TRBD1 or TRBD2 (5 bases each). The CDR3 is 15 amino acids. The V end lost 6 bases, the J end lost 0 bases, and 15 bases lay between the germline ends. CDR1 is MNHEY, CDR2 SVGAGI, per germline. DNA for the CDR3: TGTGCCAGCAGCCGCCGGGGTGGGGGCTCCTACGAGCAGTACTTC. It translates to CASSRRGGGSYEQYF.

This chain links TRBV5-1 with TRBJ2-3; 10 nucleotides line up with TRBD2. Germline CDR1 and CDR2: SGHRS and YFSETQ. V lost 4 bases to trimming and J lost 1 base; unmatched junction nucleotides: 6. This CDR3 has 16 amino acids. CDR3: CASSPLAGAGTDTQYF. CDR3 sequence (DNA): TGCGCCAGCAGCCCCCTAGCGGGGGCTGGCACAGATACGCAGTATTTT.

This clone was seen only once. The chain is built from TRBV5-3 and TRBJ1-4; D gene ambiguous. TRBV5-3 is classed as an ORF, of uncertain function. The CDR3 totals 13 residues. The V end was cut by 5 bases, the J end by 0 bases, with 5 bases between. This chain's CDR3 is CARRGATNEKLFF. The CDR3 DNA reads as TGTGCCAGAAGGGGAGCAACTAATGAAAAACTGTTTTTT.